This paragraph covers one T cell receptor (beta chain) sequence. This table comes from immunoSEQ multiplex PCR, and its TCRdb copy is limited to in-frame clones, with some not included. The sample has 34,000 or so clones; 90% are singletons. This specimen belongs to a study of blood T cell repertoires in COVID-19. About the research overall: Spain, Italy and the United States supplied samples that represented acute and convalescent COVID-19. The analysed material was cDNA or gDNA that came from T cells, B-cell-depleted T cells, or PBMCs.

The CDR3 runs to 13 residues. CDR1 is SEHNR, CDR2 FQNEAQ, per germline (reference sequence). V was pared by 3 bases and J by 6 bases, with 9 bases between. The sequencing input was peripheral blood. The J gene is TRBJ2-1, the V gene TRBV7-9; D gene uncertain. This clonotype originated in a man in his 60s with active or convalescent COVID-19. The CDR3 here is CASSFPYSNEQFF. DNA of the CDR3: TGTGCCAGCAGCTTTCCATACAGCAATGAGCAGTTCTTC.